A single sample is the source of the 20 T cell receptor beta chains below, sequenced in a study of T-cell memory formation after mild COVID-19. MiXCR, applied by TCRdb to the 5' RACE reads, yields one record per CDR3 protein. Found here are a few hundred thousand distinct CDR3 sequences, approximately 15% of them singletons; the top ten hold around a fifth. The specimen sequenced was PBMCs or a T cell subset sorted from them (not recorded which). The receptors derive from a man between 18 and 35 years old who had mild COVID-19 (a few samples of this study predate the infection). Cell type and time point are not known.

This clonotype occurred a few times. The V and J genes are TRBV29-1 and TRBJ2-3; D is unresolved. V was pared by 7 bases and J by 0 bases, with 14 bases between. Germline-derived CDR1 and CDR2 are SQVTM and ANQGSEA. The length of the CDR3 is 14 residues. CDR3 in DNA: TGCAGCGGCCAAGAGTGGTCTAGCACAGATACGCAGTATTTT. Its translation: CSGQEWSSTDTQYF.

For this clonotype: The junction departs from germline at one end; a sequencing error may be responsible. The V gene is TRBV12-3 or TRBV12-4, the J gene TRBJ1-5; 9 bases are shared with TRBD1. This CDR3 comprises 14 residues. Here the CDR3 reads CASRSTGGNQPQHF. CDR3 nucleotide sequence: TGTGCCAGCAGATCAACAGGGGGCAACCAGCCCCAGCATTTT.

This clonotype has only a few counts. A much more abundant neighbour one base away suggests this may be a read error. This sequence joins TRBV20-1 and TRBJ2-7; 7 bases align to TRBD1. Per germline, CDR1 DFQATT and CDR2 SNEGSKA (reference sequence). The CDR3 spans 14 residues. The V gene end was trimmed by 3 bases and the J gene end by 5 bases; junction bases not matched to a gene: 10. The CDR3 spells CSASLVQGRNEQYF. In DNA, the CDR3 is TGCAGTGCTAGTTTGGTACAGGGGAGAAACGAGCAGTACTTC.

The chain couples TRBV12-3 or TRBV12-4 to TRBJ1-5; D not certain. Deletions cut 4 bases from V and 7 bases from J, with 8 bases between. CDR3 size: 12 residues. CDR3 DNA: TGTGCCAGCAGTTCAATTGGGCAGCCCCAGCATTTT. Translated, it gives CASSSIGQPQHF.

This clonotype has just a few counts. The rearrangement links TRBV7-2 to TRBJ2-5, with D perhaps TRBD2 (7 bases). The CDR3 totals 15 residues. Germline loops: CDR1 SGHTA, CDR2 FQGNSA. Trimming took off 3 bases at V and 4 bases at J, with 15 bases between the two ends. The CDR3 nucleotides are TGTGCCAGCAGCTTGGGTGGGGCGGGGGCAGAGACCCAGTACTTC. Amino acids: CASSLGGAGAETQYF.

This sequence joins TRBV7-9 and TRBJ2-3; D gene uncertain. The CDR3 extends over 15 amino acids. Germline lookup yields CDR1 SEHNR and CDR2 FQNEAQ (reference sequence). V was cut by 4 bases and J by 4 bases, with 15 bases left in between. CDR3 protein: CASSSAEERADTQYF. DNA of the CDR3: TGTGCCAGCAGCTCCGCTGAGGAGCGAGCAGATACGCAGTATTTT.

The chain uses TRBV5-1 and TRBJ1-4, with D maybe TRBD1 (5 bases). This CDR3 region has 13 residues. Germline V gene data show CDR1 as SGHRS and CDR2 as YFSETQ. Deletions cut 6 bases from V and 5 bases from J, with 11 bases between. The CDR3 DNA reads TGCGCCAGCAAGCAGGGCTCGAATGAAAAACTGTTTTTT. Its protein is CASKQGSNEKLFF. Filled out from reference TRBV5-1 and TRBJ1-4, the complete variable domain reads KAGVTQTPRYLIKTRGQQVTLSCSPISGHRSVSWYQQTPGQGLQFLFEYFSETQRNKGNFPGRFSGRQFSNSRSEMNVSTLELGDSALYLCASKQGSNEKLFFGSGTQLSVL.

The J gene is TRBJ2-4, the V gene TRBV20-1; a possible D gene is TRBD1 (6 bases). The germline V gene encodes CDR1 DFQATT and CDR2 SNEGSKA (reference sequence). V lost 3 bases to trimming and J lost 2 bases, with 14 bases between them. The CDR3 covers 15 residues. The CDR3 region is CSASTGRGTKNIQYF. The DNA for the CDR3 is TGCAGTGCTAGTACAGGGAGAGGGACCAAAAACATTCAGTACTTC.

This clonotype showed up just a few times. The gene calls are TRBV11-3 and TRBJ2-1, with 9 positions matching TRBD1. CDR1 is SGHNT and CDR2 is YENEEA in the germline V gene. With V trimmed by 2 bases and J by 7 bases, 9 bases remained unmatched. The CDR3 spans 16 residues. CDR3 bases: TGTGCCAGCAGCTTAAGATGGGGACAGGGTGAGAATGAGCAGTTCTTC. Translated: CASSLRWGQGENEQFF.

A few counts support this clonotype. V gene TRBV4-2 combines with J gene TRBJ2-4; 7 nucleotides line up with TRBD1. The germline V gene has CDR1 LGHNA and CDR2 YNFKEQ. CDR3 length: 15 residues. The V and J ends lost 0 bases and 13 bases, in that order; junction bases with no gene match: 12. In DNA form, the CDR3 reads TGTGCCAGCAGCCAAGAGGAAGGGACAGTAAATTTCCAGTACTTC. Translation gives CASSQEEGTVNFQYF.

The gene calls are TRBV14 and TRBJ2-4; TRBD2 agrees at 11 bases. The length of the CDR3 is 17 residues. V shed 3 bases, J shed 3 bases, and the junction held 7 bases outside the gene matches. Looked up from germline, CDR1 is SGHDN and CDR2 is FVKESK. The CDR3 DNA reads TGTGCCAGCAGCCAGGCGACTAGCGGGGAACGCAAAAACATTCAGTACTTC. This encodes CASSQATSGERKNIQYF.

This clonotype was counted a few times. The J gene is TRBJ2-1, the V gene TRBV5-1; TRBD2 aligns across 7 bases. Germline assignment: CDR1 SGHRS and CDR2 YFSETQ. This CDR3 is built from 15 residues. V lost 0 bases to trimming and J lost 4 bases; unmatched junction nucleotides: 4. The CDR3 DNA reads TGCGCCAGCAGCTTGGGTGCGCGGGGGTACAATGAGCAGTTCTTC. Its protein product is CASSLGARGYNEQFF.

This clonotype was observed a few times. This CDR3 is CASSYDRGREKLFF. The CDR3 bases are TGTGCCAGCAGTTACGACAGGGGAAGGGAAAAACTGTTTTTT. The J gene is TRBJ1-4, the V gene TRBV6-5; 8 positions match TRBD1. The V segment lost 2 bases and the J segment 8 bases; nucleotides outside the gene matches: 4. The CDR3 consists of 14 residues. Germline CDR1 MNHEY, CDR2 SVGAGI.

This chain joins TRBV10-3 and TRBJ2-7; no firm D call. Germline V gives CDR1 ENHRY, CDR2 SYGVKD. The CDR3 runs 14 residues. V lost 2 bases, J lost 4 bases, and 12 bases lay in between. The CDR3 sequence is CAISEEDLRYEQYF. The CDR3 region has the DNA TGTGCCATCAGTGAGGAGGACCTTCGATACGAGCAGTACTTC.

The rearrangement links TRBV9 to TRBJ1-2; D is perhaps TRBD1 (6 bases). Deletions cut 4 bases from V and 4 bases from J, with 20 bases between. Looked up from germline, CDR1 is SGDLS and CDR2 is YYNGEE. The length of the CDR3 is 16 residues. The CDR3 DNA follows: TGTGCCAGCAGCCCGGGGGGCAGGGACCCCTCCTATGGCTACACCTTC. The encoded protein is CASSPGGRDPSYGYTF. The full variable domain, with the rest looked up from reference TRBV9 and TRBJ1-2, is DSGVTQTPKHLITATGQRVTLRCSPRSGDLSVYWYQQSLDQGLQFLIQYYNGEERAKGNILERFSAQQFPDLHSELNLSSLELGDSALYFCASSPGGRDPSYGYTFGSGTRLTVV.

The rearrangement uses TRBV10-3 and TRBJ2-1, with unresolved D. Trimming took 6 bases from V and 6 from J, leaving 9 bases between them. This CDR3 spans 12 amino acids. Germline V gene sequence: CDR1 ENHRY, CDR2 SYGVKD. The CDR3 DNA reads TGTGCCATCAGCCGGACGGCCAATGAGCAGTTCTTC. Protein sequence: CAISRTANEQFF.

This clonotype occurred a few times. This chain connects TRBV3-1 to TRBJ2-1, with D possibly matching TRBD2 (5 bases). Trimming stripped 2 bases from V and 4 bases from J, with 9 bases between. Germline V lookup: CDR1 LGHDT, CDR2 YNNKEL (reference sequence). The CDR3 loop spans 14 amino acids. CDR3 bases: TGTGCCAGCAGCCAATGGACTGATTACAATGAGCAGTTCTTC. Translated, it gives CASSQWTDYNEQFF.

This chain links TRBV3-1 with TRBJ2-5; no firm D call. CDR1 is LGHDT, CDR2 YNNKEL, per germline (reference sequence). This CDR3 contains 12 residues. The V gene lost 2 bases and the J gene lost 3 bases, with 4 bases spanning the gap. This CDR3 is CASSQLEETQYF. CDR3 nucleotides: TGTGCCAGCAGCCAACTAGAAGAGACCCAGTACTTC.

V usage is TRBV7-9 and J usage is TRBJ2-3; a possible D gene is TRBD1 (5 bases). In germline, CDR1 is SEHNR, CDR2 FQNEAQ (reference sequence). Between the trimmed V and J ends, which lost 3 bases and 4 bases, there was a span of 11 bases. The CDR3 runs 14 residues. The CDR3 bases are TGTGCCAGCAGCTTCCGGCAGGGCGCAGATACGCAGTATTTT. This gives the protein CASSFRQGADTQYF. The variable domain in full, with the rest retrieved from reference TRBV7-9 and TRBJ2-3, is DTGVSQNPRHKITKRGQNVTFRCDPISEHNRLYWYRQTLGQGPEFLTYFQNEAQLEKSRLLSDRFSAERPKGSFSTLEIQRTEQGDSAMYLCASSFRQGADTQYFGPGTRLTVL.

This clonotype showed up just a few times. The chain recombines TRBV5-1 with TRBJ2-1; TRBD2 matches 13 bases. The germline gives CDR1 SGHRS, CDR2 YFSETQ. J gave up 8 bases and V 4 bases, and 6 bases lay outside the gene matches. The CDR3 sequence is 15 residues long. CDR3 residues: CASSLTSGGADEQFF. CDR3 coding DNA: TGCGCCAGCAGCCTAACTAGCGGGGGGGCGGATGAGCAGTTCTTC.